This T cell receptor beta chain originates from a study of blood T cell repertoires in COVID-19. Study details: Nucleic acid was either cDNA or gDNA, and it came from T cells, B-cell-depleted T cells, or PBMCs.

The CDR3 covers 17 residues. The V and J ends lost 5 bases and 0 bases respectively, with 18 bases between them. Germline lookup yields CDR1 SGHRS and CDR2 YFSETQ. This clone was found once. The method was immunoSEQ multiplex PCR; TCRdb's version includes in-frame clones alone and lacks a portion of them. The sample yields 250,000 or so clones, about 90% seen once. The study assigned cohorts using participant-reported clinical history. This sequence joins TRBV5-1 and TRBJ1-3; D is possibly TRBD1 (6 bases). This sequence was found in a man between 50 and 59 years old who had been exposed to COVID-19. What was sequenced was PBMCs or T cells enriched from blood (not recorded which). CDR3 in DNA: TGCGCCAGCAGACCAACGCCGGGACACAACTCTGGAAACACCATATATTTT. Its translation is CASRPTPGHNSGNTIYF.